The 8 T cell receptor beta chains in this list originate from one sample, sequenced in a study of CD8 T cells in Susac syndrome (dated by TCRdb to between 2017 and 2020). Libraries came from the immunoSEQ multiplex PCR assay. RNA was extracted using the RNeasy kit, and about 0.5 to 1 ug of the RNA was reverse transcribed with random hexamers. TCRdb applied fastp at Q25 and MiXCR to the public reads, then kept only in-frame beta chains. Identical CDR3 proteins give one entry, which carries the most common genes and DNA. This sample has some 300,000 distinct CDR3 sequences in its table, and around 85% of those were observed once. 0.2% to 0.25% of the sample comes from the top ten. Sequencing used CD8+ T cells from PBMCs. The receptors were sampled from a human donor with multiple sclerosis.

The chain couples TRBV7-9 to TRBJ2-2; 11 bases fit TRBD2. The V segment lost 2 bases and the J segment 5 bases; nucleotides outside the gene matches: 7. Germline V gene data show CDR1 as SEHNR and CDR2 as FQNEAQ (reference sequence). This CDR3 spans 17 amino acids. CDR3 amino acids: CASSLYPGTSGTGELFF. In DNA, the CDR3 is TGTGCCAGCAGCTTATACCCGGGGACTAGCGGAACCGGGGAGCTGTTTTTT.

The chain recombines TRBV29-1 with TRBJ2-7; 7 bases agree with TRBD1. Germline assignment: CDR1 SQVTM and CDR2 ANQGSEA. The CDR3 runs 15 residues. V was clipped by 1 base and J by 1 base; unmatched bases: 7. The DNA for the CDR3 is TGCAGCGTTGAAGCAGCCGGGACAGCTTCCTACGAGCAGTACTTC. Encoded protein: CSVEAAGTASYEQYF.

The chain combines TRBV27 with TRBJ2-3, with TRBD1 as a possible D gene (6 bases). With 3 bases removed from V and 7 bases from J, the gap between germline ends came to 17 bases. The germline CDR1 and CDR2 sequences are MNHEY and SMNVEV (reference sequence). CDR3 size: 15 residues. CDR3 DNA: TGTGCCAGCAGTTTGTCCCTTCTTACAGGGTATACGCAGTATTTT. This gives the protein CASSLSLLTGYTQYF.

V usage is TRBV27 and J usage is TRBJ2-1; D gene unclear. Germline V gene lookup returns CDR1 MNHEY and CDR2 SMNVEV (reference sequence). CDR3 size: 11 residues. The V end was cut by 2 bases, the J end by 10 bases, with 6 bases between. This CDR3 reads CASSLNREQFF. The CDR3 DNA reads TGTGCCAGCAGTTTAAATCGGGAGCAGTTCTTC.

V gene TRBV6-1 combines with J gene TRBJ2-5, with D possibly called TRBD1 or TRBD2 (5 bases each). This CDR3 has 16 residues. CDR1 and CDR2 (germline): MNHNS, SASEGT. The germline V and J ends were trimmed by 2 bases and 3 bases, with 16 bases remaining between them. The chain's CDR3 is CASSEPRDEEKETQYF. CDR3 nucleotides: TGTGCCAGCAGTGAACCCCGGGACGAAGAAAAAGAGACCCAGTACTTC.

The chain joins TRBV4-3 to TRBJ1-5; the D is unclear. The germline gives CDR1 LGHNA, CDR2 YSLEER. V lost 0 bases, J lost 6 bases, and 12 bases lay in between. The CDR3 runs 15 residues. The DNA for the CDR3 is TGCGCCAGCAGCCAAGAACGAGGGATTGGTCAGCCCCAGCATTTT. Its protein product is CASSQERGIGQPQHF.

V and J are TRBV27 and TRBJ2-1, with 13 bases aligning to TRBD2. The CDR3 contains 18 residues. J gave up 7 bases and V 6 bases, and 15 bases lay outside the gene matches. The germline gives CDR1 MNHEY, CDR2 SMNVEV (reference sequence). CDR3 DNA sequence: TGTGCCAGCAGGGAAGGGACCAAACTAGCGGGAGGGATAAATGAGCAGTTCTTC. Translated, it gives CASREGTKLAGGINEQFF.

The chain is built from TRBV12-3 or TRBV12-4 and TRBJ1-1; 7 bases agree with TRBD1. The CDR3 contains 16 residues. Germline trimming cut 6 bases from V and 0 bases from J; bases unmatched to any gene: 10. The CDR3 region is CASSRPGTDLNTEAFF. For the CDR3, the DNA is TGTGCCAGCAGCCGTCCCGGGACAGATTTGAACACTGAAGCTTTCTTT.